These 32 T cell receptor beta chains were all obtained from the same sample, sequenced in a study of blood T cell repertoires in COVID-19. Some clones are missing from TCRdb's copy, which holds only in-frame ones; the method was immunoSEQ multiplex PCR. The sample holds around 300,000 clones, 75% to 90% seen once. The sequencing sample was made of peripheral blood. These receptors came from a woman aged 50 to 65 with COVID-19, enrolled during active disease.

The gene calls are TRBV3-1 (or the pseudogene TRBV3-2) and TRBJ2-5; 10 bases are a match to TRBD2. The CDR3 covers 18 residues. Germline-derived CDR1 and CDR2 are LGHDT and YNNKEL (reference sequence). V was clipped by 2 bases and J by 5 bases; unmatched bases: 14. In nucleotides, the CDR3 is TGTGCCAGCAGCCAATGGAGTGCGGGACTAGCGAGTCTGGAGACCCAGTACTTC. Translation gives CASSQWSAGLASLETQYF.

The rearrangement links TRBV19 to TRBJ1-5; 10 bases match TRBD1. Germline V gene lookup returns CDR1 LNHDA and CDR2 SQIVND (reference sequence). This CDR3 is built from 16 residues. The trim removed 7 bases at V and 2 bases at J, leaving 8 bases unmatched. In DNA, the CDR3 is TGTGCCAGTAATTCGTGGGGGACAGGGGGCAATCAGCCCCAGCATTTT. Translating it yields CASNSWGTGGNQPQHF.

This clone occurred a few times. The J gene is TRBJ2-1, the V gene TRBV11-2, with 10 bases lining up with TRBD2. This CDR3 has 15 amino acids. The germline V gene has CDR1 SGHAT and CDR2 FQNNGV. The junction had 5 bases not matched to a gene; V was cut back by 5 bases and J by 4 bases. The CDR3 here is CASSHGTSEYNEQFF. CDR3 coding DNA: TGTGCCAGCAGCCACGGGACTAGCGAGTACAATGAGCAGTTCTTC.

This chain uses TRBV11-3 with TRBJ1-3, with 9 bases lining up with TRBD1. V trimming: 2 bases; J trimming: 1 base; junction bases outside the gene matches: 6. The CDR3 is 17 residues long. Germline lookup yields CDR1 SGHNT and CDR2 YENEEA. The CDR3 nucleotides are TGTGCCAGCAGCTTACGTACACAGGGGGCGTCTGGAAACACCATATATTTT. Protein sequence: CASSLRTQGASGNTIYF.

This clone occurred a few times. The rearrangement links TRBV28 to TRBJ1-4; 7 nucleotides line up with TRBD1. CDR1 MDHEN and CDR2 SYDVKM come from the germline V gene. This CDR3 spans 15 amino acids. With V trimmed by 4 bases and J by 7 bases, 9 bases remained unmatched. The CDR3 sequence is CASSSGGSVIEKLFF. The CDR3 region has the DNA TGTGCCAGCAGTTCAGGGGGTTCCGTTATTGAAAAACTGTTTTTT.

V is TRBV5-1 and J is TRBJ2-5; TRBD2 aligns across 11 bases. The CDR3 runs to 16 residues. Germline V gene data show CDR1 as SGHRS and CDR2 as YFSETQ. Unmatched junction bases numbered 6, after V lost 2 bases and J lost 3 bases. The DNA of the CDR3 is TGCGCCAGCAGCTTTTTCGGACTAGCGGGTGAAGAGACCCAGTACTTC. It codes for CASSFFGLAGEETQYF.

This clone occurred once. This chain links TRBV19 with TRBJ2-7; D is ambiguous. V lost 7 bases to trimming and J lost 0 bases, with 13 bases between them. CDR3 length equals 14 residues. In germline, CDR1 is LNHDA, CDR2 SQIVND (reference sequence). The CDR3 loop reads CASTESFSSYEQYF. The CDR3 region has the DNA TGTGCCAGTACCGAATCCTTCAGCTCCTACGAGCAGTACTTC.

The rearrangement links TRBV12-3 or TRBV12-4 to TRBJ2-7, with unresolved D. Between the trimmed V and J ends, which lost 3 bases and 0 bases, there was a span of 6 bases. The CDR3 loop spans 13 amino acids. The DNA of the CDR3 is TGTGCCAGCAGTTTTGACAACTCCTACGAGCAGTACTTC. Its protein product is CASSFDNSYEQYF.

The genes are TRBV7-9 and TRBJ2-7, with D unclear. Looked up from germline, CDR1 is SEHNR and CDR2 is FQNEAQ (reference sequence). Trimming took off 2 bases at V and 2 bases at J, with 7 bases between the two ends. The CDR3 extends over 13 amino acids. Here the CDR3 reads CASSLLPAYEQYF. The CDR3 nucleotides are TGTGCCAGCAGCTTATTACCGGCCTACGAGCAGTACTTC.

The chain is built from TRBV19 and TRBJ2-3; no clear D gene. Germline V gene sequence: CDR1 LNHDA, CDR2 SQIVND (reference sequence). The CDR3 covers 13 residues. The germline V and J ends were trimmed by 5 bases and 5 bases, with 11 bases remaining between them. The CDR3 sequence is CASSPLGIDTQYF. The DNA of the CDR3 is TGTGCCAGTAGTCCCCTGGGCATAGATACGCAGTATTTT.

J is TRBJ2-3 and V is TRBV6-6; tentative D call: TRBD2 (6 bases). Trimming took 6 bases from V and 4 from J, leaving 14 bases between them. The CDR3 totals 14 residues. Per germline, CDR1 MNHNY and CDR2 SVGAGI (reference sequence). CDR3 sequence: CASRAYSGADTQYF. The CDR3 DNA reads as TGTGCCAGCAGGGCATACTCGGGGGCAGATACGCAGTATTTT.

V is TRBV5-1 and J is TRBJ2-4, with 9 nucleotides matching TRBD2. V dropped 4 bases and J dropped 3; count of bases not matched to a gene: 5. This CDR3 contains 15 residues. CDR1 and CDR2 from the germline V gene are SGHRS and YFSETQ. DNA for the CDR3: TGCGCCAGCAGCCCTTTAGCGGGAGTCAAAAACATTCAGTACTTC. Translation gives CASSPLAGVKNIQYF. Drawing the rest from reference TRBV5-1 and TRBJ2-4, the complete variable domain is KAGVTQTPRYLIKTRGQQVTLSCSPISGHRSVSWYQQTPGQGLQFLFEYFSETQRNKGNFPGRFSGRQFSNSRSEMNVSTLELGDSALYLCASSPLAGVKNIQYFGAGTRLSVL.

The chain links TRBV5-1 to TRBJ2-7; D possibly corresponds to TRBD2 (6 bases). CDR1 is SGHRS, CDR2 YFSETQ, per germline. V lost 4 bases to trimming and J lost 1 base, with 12 bases between them. The CDR3 is made up of 14 amino acids. The DNA for the CDR3 is TGCGCCAGCAGCAGATCTAGCGCGTCCTACGAGCAGTACTTC. Encoded protein: CASSRSSASYEQYF.

The chain recombines TRBV19 with TRBJ1-2; possibly TRBD1 for D (6 bases). The CDR3 length is 15 residues. V was trimmed by 3 bases and J by 1 base, leaving 12 bases between them. Germline CDR1 is LNHDA and CDR2 is SQIVND (reference sequence). CDR3: CASSIPGHRNYGYTF. The DNA of the CDR3 is TGTGCCAGTAGTATCCCGGGACACCGTAACTATGGCTACACCTTC.

The gene calls are TRBV5-6 and TRBJ1-3, with D perhaps matching TRBD1 (6 bases). V was shortened by 2 bases and J by 0 bases, with 15 bases between the two germline ends. Germline V gives CDR1 SGHDT, CDR2 YYEEEE. The CDR3 length is 17 residues. CDR3 DNA sequence: TGTGCCAGCAGCTTAGGGACAACAATAATCTCTGGAAACACCATATATTTT. As protein: CASSLGTTIISGNTIYF.

This chain uses TRBV30 with TRBJ1-5; D is unresolved. V was pared by 0 bases and J by 2 bases, with 8 bases between. The CDR3 runs to 14 residues. Germline CDR1 GTSNPN, CDR2 SVGIG (reference sequence). The chain's CDR3 is CAWSVWGGNQPQHF. CDR3 nucleotides: TGTGCCTGGAGTGTTTGGGGAGGCAATCAGCCCCAGCATTTT.

The J gene is TRBJ2-5, the V gene TRBV15; maybe TRBD1 (5 bases). V was pared by 5 bases and J by 7 bases, with 20 bases between. Germline V gives CDR1 LNHNV, CDR2 YYDKDF (reference sequence). The CDR3 runs 15 residues. As DNA, the CDR3 is TGTGCCACCAGCCTATCTCTGGGCAGTGGGGCGACCCAGTACTTC. As protein: CATSLSLGSGATQYF.

The chain uses TRBV18 and TRBJ1-6, with D possibly matching TRBD1 (5 bases). This CDR3 is built from 15 residues. Germline loops: CDR1 KGHSH, CDR2 LQKENI. V was clipped by 3 bases and J by 5 bases, with 11 bases between them. The CDR3 sequence: CASSPGGGDNSPLHF. CDR3 DNA: TGTGCCAGCTCACCGGGCGGGGGGGATAATTCACCCCTCCACTTT.

V usage is TRBV28 and J usage is TRBJ1-6; D is unresolved. The CDR3 totals 15 residues. Between the trimmed V and J ends, which lost 6 bases and 9 bases, there was a span of 18 bases. Germline CDR1 is MDHEN and CDR2 is SYDVKM. CDR3 coding DNA: TGTGCCAGCAGCACCGGGGAGGCCCCCAGTTCACCCCTCCACTTT. Translation gives CASSTGEAPSSPLHF.

The chain combines TRBV5-1 with TRBJ2-7; 9 bases agree with TRBD2. The V segment lost 6 bases and the J segment 0 bases; nucleotides outside the gene matches: 4. This CDR3 spans 14 amino acids. The germline V gene has CDR1 SGHRS and CDR2 YFSETQ. CDR3: CASTLTSGSYEQYF. CDR3 sequence (DNA): TGCGCCAGCACCCTGACTAGCGGCTCCTACGAGCAGTACTTC.

The V and J genes are TRBV19 and TRBJ2-2, with D perhaps TRBD2 (5 bases). The CDR3 runs 16 residues. V shed 2 bases and J shed 1 base, with 11 bases lying between them. The germline gives CDR1 LNHDA, CDR2 SQIVND (reference sequence). The CDR3 sequence is CASSITGGGNTGELFF. As DNA, the CDR3 is TGTGCCAGTAGTATAACGGGCGGAGGGAACACCGGGGAGCTGTTTTTT.

The chain has TRBV12-3 or TRBV12-4 and TRBJ1-2; 9 nucleotides match TRBD1. The ends lost 6 bases at V and 6 bases at J; junction bases unmatched: 2. The CDR3 loop spans 12 amino acids. The CDR3 DNA reads TGTGCCAGCAGACAGGGGGCTCATGGCTACACCTTC. This gives the protein CASRQGAHGYTF.

The V call is TRBV6-5, the J call TRBJ1-1, with D maybe TRBD1 (5 bases). The CDR3 runs 13 residues. V was pared by 5 bases and J by 1 base, with 8 bases between. Per the germline V gene, CDR1 is MNHEY and CDR2 is SVGAGI. CDR3 amino acids: CASSTDRNTEAFF. CDR3 nucleotide sequence: TGTGCCAGCAGTACCGACAGGAACACTGAAGCTTTCTTT.

This chain connects TRBV4-1 to TRBJ2-5; 7 bases are a match to TRBD2. The CDR3 extends over 16 amino acids. The J segment lost 5 bases and the V segment lost 5 bases, leaving 14 bases of the junction unmatched. CDR1 is MGHRA and CDR2 is YSYEKL in the germline V gene. CDR3 in amino acids: CASSLGGSSGTETQYF. CDR3 coding DNA: TGCGCCAGCAGCTTAGGAGGCTCTAGCGGAACGGAGACCCAGTACTTC.

The table lists this clone with a few counts. This sequence joins TRBV10-1 and TRBJ1-2; 8 bases map to TRBD1. The CDR3 spans 13 residues. V shed 5 bases, J shed 4 bases, and the junction held 3 bases outside the gene matches. Germline V gives CDR1 WNHNN, CDR2 SYGVQD (reference sequence). In DNA, the CDR3 is TGCGCCAGCAGTCGGACAGGGAGCTATGGCTACACCTTC. It specifies CASSRTGSYGYTF.

The V gene is TRBV24-1, the J gene TRBJ1-1, with D possibly being TRBD1 (5 bases). Trimming removed 6 bases at V and 11 bases at J, with 18 bases between. This CDR3 spans 13 amino acids. CDR1 is KGHDR, CDR2 SFDVKD, per germline. The CDR3 nucleotides read TGTGCCACCAGTTCGGACAAGTCTGTCCGGGCTTTCTTT. It yields the protein CATSSDKSVRAFF.

This sequence joins TRBV16 and TRBJ2-7; D is ambiguous. The CDR3 has 12 amino acids. Germline values: CDR1 KGHSY, CDR2 FQNENV. V dropped 0 bases and J dropped 2 bases, with 2 bases sitting between them. DNA for the CDR3: TGTGCCAGCAGCCAATCTACCTACGAGCAGTACTTC. This codes for CASSQSTYEQYF.

This chain uses TRBV7-9 with TRBJ2-1; 11 bases map to TRBD2. J gave up 2 bases and V 4 bases, and 4 bases lay outside the gene matches. Germline CDR1 reads SEHNR; CDR2 reads FQNEAQ (reference sequence). The CDR3 has 16 amino acids. The CDR3 loop is CASSSLAGGTYNEQFF. The CDR3 DNA is TGTGCCAGCAGCTCCTTAGCGGGAGGGACCTACAATGAGCAGTTCTTC.

There are many counts of this clone. In the same sample, other DNA sequences code for this CDR3. V and J are TRBV19 and TRBJ1-1; no reliable D call. The CDR3 totals 13 residues. The germline V gene has CDR1 LNHDA and CDR2 SQIVND (reference sequence). Deletions cut 3 bases from V and 1 base from J, with 6 bases between. CDR3 protein: CASSMSGNTEAFF. For the CDR3, the DNA is TGTGCCAGTAGTATGTCAGGGAACACTGAAGCTTTCTTT.

V and J are TRBV5-1 and TRBJ1-2; 9 bases line up with TRBD1. V dropped 3 bases and J dropped 4; count of bases not matched to a gene: 4. The CDR3 runs to 14 residues. Germline V CDR1 and CDR2: SGHRS, YFSETQ. CDR3 nucleotide sequence: TGCGCCAGCAGCTATCTGGACAGGGGCTATGGCTACACCTTC. As protein: CASSYLDRGYGYTF. Filled out from reference TRBV5-1 and TRBJ1-2, the complete variable domain reads KAGVTQTPRYLIKTRGQQVTLSCSPISGHRSVSWYQQTPGQGLQFLFEYFSETQRNKGNFPGRFSGRQFSNSRSEMNVSTLELGDSALYLCASSYLDRGYGYTFGSGTRLTVV.

In the case of this clone: Within the sample, other DNA sequences also encode this same CDR3. The rearrangement uses TRBV6-2 or TRBV6-3 and TRBJ2-1, with TRBD2 matching over 9 bases. The CDR3 runs to 15 residues. Germline V CDR1 and CDR2: MNHEY, SVGEGT. With 2 bases clipped from V and 4 bases from J, the junction kept 3 bases outside the gene matches. The CDR3 region is CASSYTSGSYNEQFF. As DNA, the CDR3 is TGTGCCAGCAGTTACACTAGCGGGTCTTACAATGAGCAGTTCTTC.

The V and J genes are TRBV7-2 and TRBJ2-3, with 12 bases identical to TRBD2. V lost 11 bases to trimming and J lost 5 bases; unmatched junction nucleotides: 8. Germline lookup yields CDR1 SGHTA and CDR2 FQGNSA. The CDR3 totals 14 residues. The CDR3 DNA is TGTGCCGGGAGACTAGCGGGAGTAGTAGATACGCAGTATTTT. Its protein is CAGRLAGVVDTQYF.